This T cell receptor beta chain was retrieved from a study of blood T cells in healthy people across ages. Study-wide points: Compared with aged donors, long-lived donors showed fewer expanded clones, suggesting selection.

A J-beta primer mix and a sample-barcoded 5' primer were used in a second PCR of about 6 to 12 cycles. TCRdb reanalysed the 5' RACE reads using MiXCR and keeps one entry per CDR3 protein. The sample yields 1.2 million to 1.5 million distinct CDR3 sequences, approximately 59% seen once. V shed 2 bases and J 3 bases; nucleotides not matched to a gene: 7. Germline lookup yields CDR1 MGHRA and CDR2 YSYEKL. The CDR3 is 16 amino acids. This clonotype appeared a single time. No antigen is known for it. The source material was blood. The V gene is TRBV4-1, the J gene TRBJ2-5; 9 nucleotides match TRBD1. The sequence was obtained from a man between 18 and 29 years old in good health. The CDR3 DNA reads TGCGCCAGCAGCCAACCCGGGACAGGGAAGGAAGAGACCCAGTACTTC. The encoded protein is CASSQPGTGKEETQYF.